These 13 T cell receptor beta chains came from one sample sequenced in a study of human CD8 memory T cell subsets. UMI-labeled 5' RACE was used to make TCR beta libraries. TCRdb reprocessed the 5' RACE reads, with one entry per CDR3 protein and no DNA. This sample's clone table lists 9,500 to 15,000 distinct CDR3 sequences. Sequencing was done on a sample of CD8+ T cells from PBMCs. The receptors were gathered from a human donor in good health.

The chain employs TRBV6-5 and TRBJ2-2; TCRdb picks TRBD2, but there is no DNA to check that call. The germline V gene has CDR1 MNHEY and CDR2 SVGAGI. The CDR3 spans 18 residues. This CDR3 reads CASSPTIAATANTGELFF.

This rearrangement joins TRBV20-1 to TRBJ1-6; the D call from TCRdb, TRBD1, cannot be confirmed without DNA. This CDR3 spans 19 amino acids. The germline CDR1 and CDR2 sequences are DFQATT and SNEGSKA (reference sequence). CDR3 sequence reads: CSARDFSGGSASENSPLHF.

The gene calls are TRBV6-5 and TRBJ1-5. CDR1 and CDR2 (germline): MNHEY, SVGAGI. There are 14 residues in the CDR3. CDR3 amino acids: CASSYEWPNQPQHF.

V gene TRBV3-1 combines with J gene TRBJ2-7. The V gene's germline CDR1 is LGHDT and CDR2 YNNKEL (reference sequence). CDR3 length: 14 residues. This CDR3 is CASSQQRESYEQYF.

This clonotype ranks as medium-sized in terms of frequency. The chain combines TRBV24-1 with TRBJ2-7. Germline V gene data show CDR1 as KGHDR and CDR2 as SFDVKD. The CDR3 covers 14 residues. CDR3 in amino acids: CATSENLDGYEQYF.

This rearrangement joins TRBV7-9 to TRBJ2-2. CDR1 is SEHNR, CDR2 FQNEAQ, per germline (reference sequence). This CDR3 has 13 residues. The CDR3 region is CASSLPNTGELFF.

V usage is TRBV4-2 and J usage is TRBJ2-5; TCRdb names TRBD1, which stays unverified in the absence of DNA. CDR1 is LGHNA, CDR2 YNFKEQ, per germline. This CDR3 is 15 amino acids long. The CDR3 loop reads CASSPNRQAEETQYF.

The J gene is TRBJ2-1, the V gene TRBV7-6; TCRdb calls TRBD2, which cannot be checked without DNA. CDR1 SGHVS and CDR2 FNYEAQ come from the germline V gene. This CDR3 has 15 residues. CDR3 sequence: CASSLTRDEYNEQFF.

The V call is TRBV11-3, the J call TRBJ2-2. Germline V gene data show CDR1 as SGHNT and CDR2 as YENEEA. CDR3 length: 12 amino acids. The CDR3 reads CASSYSGGELFF.

The chain carries TRBV7-9 and TRBJ2-2. Germline-derived CDR1 and CDR2 are SEHNR and FQNEAQ (reference sequence). The CDR3 has 15 residues. CDR3 sequence reads: CASSLDVGYTGELFF.

This clonotype registers medium-sized by frequency. The chain couples TRBV13 to TRBJ2-1; absent DNA, TCRdb's TRBD2 call cannot be checked. Per germline, CDR1 PRHDT and CDR2 FYEKMQ (reference sequence). The CDR3 is 12 amino acids. CDR3 sequence reads: CASSPSGNEQFF.

This rearrangement joins TRBV3-1 to TRBJ2-1. The CDR3 spans 11 residues. Germline V gene sequence: CDR1 LGHDT, CDR2 YNNKEL (reference sequence). The CDR3 is CASSQGNEQFF.

The V and J genes are TRBV29-1 and TRBJ2-7. Germline V gene data show CDR1 as SQVTM and CDR2 as ANQGSEA. The CDR3 runs to 13 residues. This CDR3 is CSVEGGFAYEQYF.